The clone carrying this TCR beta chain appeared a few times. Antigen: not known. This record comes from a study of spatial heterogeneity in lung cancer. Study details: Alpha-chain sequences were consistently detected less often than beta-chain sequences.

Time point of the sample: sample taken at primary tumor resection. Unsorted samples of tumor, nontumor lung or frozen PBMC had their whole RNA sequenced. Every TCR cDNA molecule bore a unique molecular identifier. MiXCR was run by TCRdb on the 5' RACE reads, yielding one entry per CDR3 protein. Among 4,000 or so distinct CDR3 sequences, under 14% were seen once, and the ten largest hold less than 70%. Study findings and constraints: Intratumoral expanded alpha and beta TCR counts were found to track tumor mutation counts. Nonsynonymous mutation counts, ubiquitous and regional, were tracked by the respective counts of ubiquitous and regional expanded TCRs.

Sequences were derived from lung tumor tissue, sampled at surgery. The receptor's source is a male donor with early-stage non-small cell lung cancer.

The CDR3 nucleotides read TGTGCCAGCTCACCACCCCAGGACAGCGCAACTAATGAAAAACTGTTTTTT. This codes for CASSPPQDSATNEKLFF. The rearrangement joins TRBV18 to TRBJ1-4, with D possibly matching TRBD1 (6 bases). CDR3 length equals 17 residues. V was shortened by 0 bases and J by 0 bases, with 11 bases between the two germline ends. CDR1 and CDR2 (germline): KGHSH, LQKENI. Filled out from reference TRBV18 and TRBJ1-4, the complete variable domain reads NAGVMQNPRHLVRRRGQEARLRCSPMKGHSHVYWYRQLPEEGLKFMVYLQKENIIDESGMPKERFSAEFPKEGPSILRIQQVVRGDSAAYFCASSPPQDSATNEKLFFGSGTQLSVL.